These T cell receptor beta chains were read from a single sample in a study of blood T cell repertoires in COVID-19. Some clones are missing from TCRdb's copy, which holds only in-frame ones; the method was immunoSEQ multiplex PCR. The table lists about 210,000 clones, more than 70% of them singletons. Specimen: peripheral blood. Receptors were obtained from a man between 50 and 59 years old with active or convalescent COVID-19. The CDR3 runs from the conserved cysteine through the conserved F or W. A D gene is named only where the DNA matches it firmly. Clone size, where shown, is once, few, many, or a class for clones that have expanded.

clone_size: .; v_call: TRBV19; j_call: TRBJ1-2; d_call: .; cdr3_aa: CASRQNYGYTF; cdr3_nt: TGTGCCAGCAGGCAAAACTATGGCTACACCTTC
clone_size: .; v_call: TRBV14; j_call: TRBJ2-4; d_call: .; cdr3_aa: CASSQDLPRGHIQYF; cdr3_nt: TGTGCCAGCAGCCAAGATCTCCCCCGCGGGCACATTCAGTACTTC
clone_size: .; v_call: TRBV27; j_call: TRBJ1-3; d_call: TRBD1; cdr3_aa: CASRPTGTGPLRNTIYF; cdr3_nt: TGTGCCAGCAGGCCCACGGGGACAGGTCCTCTTCGAAACACCATATATTTT
clone_size: .; v_call: TRBV30; j_call: TRBJ2-7; d_call: .; cdr3_aa: CAWMGSEGYYEQYF; cdr3_nt: TGTGCCTGGATGGGAAGCGAGGGTTACTACGAGCAGTACTTC
clone_size: once; v_call: TRBV29-1; j_call: TRBJ1-2; d_call: TRBD1; cdr3_aa: CSVAIGTGYGYTF; cdr3_nt: TGCAGCGTTGCAATTGGGACAGGGTATGGCTACACCTTC
clone_size: .; v_call: TRBV28; j_call: TRBJ1-2; d_call: TRBD1; cdr3_aa: CASSIVGQGLNYGYTF; cdr3_nt: TGTGCCAGCAGTATAGTGGGACAGGGATTGAACTATGGCTACACCTTC
clone_size: .; v_call: TRBV6-2/TRBV6-3; j_call: TRBJ1-3; d_call: .; cdr3_aa: CASSPQAGNTIYF; cdr3_nt: TGTGCCAGCAGTCCGCAGGCTGGAAACACCATATATTTT
clone_size: .; v_call: TRBV6-6; j_call: TRBJ1-4; d_call: .; cdr3_aa: CATQGHPPMDEKLFF; cdr3_nt: TGTGCCACCCAGGGACATCCTCCAATGGATGAAAAACTGTTTTTT
clone_size: .; v_call: TRBV29-1; j_call: TRBJ1-4; d_call: .; cdr3_aa: CSVPIGGANNEKLFF; cdr3_nt: TGCAGCGTCCCCATTGGAGGGGCGAATAATGAAAAACTGTTTTTT
clone_size: .; v_call: TRBV9; j_call: TRBJ2-7; d_call: TRBD1; cdr3_aa: CASNLGDSTYEQYF; cdr3_nt: TGTGCCAGCAATTTAGGGGACAGCACCTACGAGCAGTACTTC
clone_size: .; v_call: TRBV4-1; j_call: TRBJ1-1; d_call: .; cdr3_aa: CASSQFDFAVTEAFF; cdr3_nt: TGCGCCAGCAGCCAATTCGATTTCGCGGTCACTGAAGCTTTCTTT
clone_size: .; v_call: TRBV19; j_call: TRBJ2-7; d_call: TRBD1; cdr3_aa: CASSMVPGQRSREQYF; cdr3_nt: TGTGCCAGTAGTATGGTGCCGGGACAGCGCTCGAGAGAGCAGTACTTC
clone_size: .; v_call: TRBV7-7; j_call: TRBJ2-1; d_call: .; cdr3_aa: CASSLNAIAEQFF; cdr3_nt: TGTGCTAGCAGCTTAAACGCGATAGCAGAGCAGTTCTTC
clone_size: many; v_call: TRBV27; j_call: TRBJ1-2; d_call: TRBD1; cdr3_aa: CASSLTGVRRGYTF; cdr3_nt: TGTGCCAGCAGCCTTACAGGGGTCCGACGTGGCTACACCTTC
clone_size: .; v_call: TRBV28; j_call: TRBJ2-3; d_call: .; cdr3_aa: CAIAQGSPDTQYF; cdr3_nt: TGTGCCATAGCTCAGGGCAGCCCAGATACGCAGTATTTT
clone_size: .; v_call: TRBV6-5; j_call: TRBJ2-7; d_call: TRBD2; cdr3_aa: CASKISGGASSEQYF; cdr3_nt: TGTGCCAGCAAAATTAGCGGGGGGGCTTCCTCCGAGCAGTACTTC
clone_size: .; v_call: TRBV2; j_call: TRBJ2-5; d_call: .; cdr3_aa: CASSDWLQETQYF; cdr3_nt: TGTGCCAGCAGTGATTGGCTCCAAGAGACCCAGTACTTC
clone_size: .; v_call: TRBV18; j_call: TRBJ1-1; d_call: TRBD1; cdr3_aa: CASSPTGGATEAFF; cdr3_nt: TGTGCCAGCTCACCAACAGGGGGCGCCACTGAAGCTTTCTTT
clone_size: .; v_call: TRBV7-9; j_call: TRBJ1-1; d_call: .; cdr3_aa: CASSLPPRGNTEAFF; cdr3_nt: TGTGCCAGCAGCTTACCCCCTCGGGGGAACACTGAAGCTTTCTTT
clone_size: .; v_call: TRBV5-4; j_call: TRBJ1-2; d_call: TRBD1; cdr3_aa: CASSFNRGQGYGYTF; cdr3_nt: TGTGCCAGCAGCTTTAACAGGGGGCAGGGCTATGGCTACACCTTC
clone_size: .; v_call: TRBV19; j_call: TRBJ2-5; d_call: .; cdr3_aa: CASSMQGSQYF; cdr3_nt: TGTGCCAGTAGTATGCAGGGGTCCCAGTACTTC
clone_size: few; v_call: TRBV6-1; j_call: TRBJ1-6; d_call: .; cdr3_aa: CASRPLAGIGSPLHF; cdr3_nt: TGTGCCAGCAGGCCCCTGGCGGGGATAGGGTCACCCCTCCACTTT
clone_size: .; v_call: TRBV11-3; j_call: TRBJ2-3; d_call: TRBD2; cdr3_aa: CASSPDSGTLQGTQYF; cdr3_nt: TGTGCCAGCAGCCCCGATAGCGGGACCCTACAGGGTACGCAGTATTTT
clone_size: once; v_call: TRBV7-2; j_call: TRBJ2-7; d_call: .; cdr3_aa: CASSLALWGGEQYF; cdr3_nt: TGTGCCAGCAGCTTAGCGCTCTGGGGCGGAGAGCAGTACTTC
clone_size: .; v_call: TRBV18; j_call: TRBJ2-2; d_call: .; cdr3_aa: CASSPPIAANTGELFF; cdr3_nt: TGTGCCAGCTCACCACCTATCGCAGCGAACACCGGGGAGCTGTTTTTT
clone_size: once; v_call: TRBV7-9; j_call: TRBJ2-5; d_call: .; cdr3_aa: CASSFRGETQYF; cdr3_nt: TGTGCCAGCAGCTTTCGGGGGGAGACCCAGTACTTC
clone_size: .; v_call: TRBV12-5; j_call: TRBJ2-1; d_call: .; cdr3_aa: CASGGHRDSSYNEQFF; cdr3_nt: TGTGCTAGTGGTGGTCACAGGGATTCGTCCTACAATGAGCAGTTCTTC
clone_size: .; v_call: TRBV6-6; j_call: TRBJ1-2; d_call: .; cdr3_aa: CATGRGNGYTF; cdr3_nt: TGTGCCACCGGGCGGGGGAACGGCTACACCTTC
clone_size: .; v_call: TRBV14; j_call: TRBJ1-2; d_call: TRBD1; cdr3_aa: CASSQGQGLNYGYTF; cdr3_nt: TGTGCCAGCAGCCAAGGACAGGGCCTCAACTATGGCTACACCTTC
clone_size: .; v_call: TRBV5-6; j_call: TRBJ1-1; d_call: TRBD1; cdr3_aa: CASSWGTAEAFF; cdr3_nt: TGTGCCAGCAGCTGGGGGACAGCTGAAGCTTTCTTT
clone_size: once; v_call: TRBV21-1; j_call: TRBJ1-5; d_call: .; cdr3_aa: CASSPRTVFGGGPQHF; cdr3_nt: TGTGCCAGCAGCCCTCGGACAGTTTTTGGGGGGGGGCCCCAGCATTTT
clone_size: .; v_call: TRBV2; j_call: TRBJ2-3; d_call: .; cdr3_aa: CASSVERVITDTQYF; cdr3_nt: TGTGCCAGCAGTGTCGAGCGGGTGATCACAGATACGCAGTATTTT
clone_size: .; v_call: TRBV9; j_call: TRBJ2-7; d_call: TRBD1; cdr3_aa: CASSMTGTTYEQYF; cdr3_nt: TGTGCCAGCAGCATGACAGGGACAACCTACGAGCAGTACTTC
clone_size: few; v_call: TRBV7-9; j_call: TRBJ2-3; d_call: TRBD2; cdr3_aa: CASSWGTSGRAPTDTQYF; cdr3_nt: TGTGCCAGCAGCTGGGGGACTAGCGGGAGGGCCCCCACAGATACGCAGTATTTT
clone_size: .; v_call: TRBV6-6; j_call: TRBJ1-3; d_call: .; cdr3_aa: CASSYAGGYGNTIYF; cdr3_nt: TGTGCCAGCAGTTACGCGGGGGGATACGGAAACACCATATATTTT
clone_size: .; v_call: TRBV10-3; j_call: TRBJ1-6; d_call: TRBD1; cdr3_aa: CAISDRDRESPLHF; cdr3_nt: TGTGCCATCAGTGACCGGGACAGGGAATCACCCCTCCACTTT
clone_size: .; v_call: TRBV7-9; j_call: TRBJ1-6; d_call: .; cdr3_aa: CASSLVQGGNSPLHF; cdr3_nt: TGTGCCAGCAGCTTAGTGCAGGGTGGTAATTCACCCCTCCACTTT
clone_size: once; v_call: TRBV12-3/TRBV12-4; j_call: TRBJ1-1; d_call: .; cdr3_aa: CVTRKTDYTEAFF; cdr3_nt: TGTGTCACCCGAAAGACAGATTACACTGAAGCTTTCTTT
clone_size: .; v_call: TRBV5-1; j_call: TRBJ1-4; d_call: TRBD1; cdr3_aa: CASRTGRNEKLFF; cdr3_nt: TGCGCCAGCCGGACAGGGAGAAATGAAAAACTGTTTTTT
clone_size: .; v_call: TRBV11-3; j_call: TRBJ1-2; d_call: TRBD1; cdr3_aa: CASSLRLQGNGYTF; cdr3_nt: TGTGCCAGCAGCTTAAGACTACAGGGGAATGGCTACACCTTC
clone_size: .; v_call: TRBV29-1; j_call: TRBJ2-1; d_call: .; cdr3_aa: CSVEWRPNNEQFF; cdr3_nt: TGCAGCGTTGAATGGAGACCTAACAATGAGCAGTTCTTC
clone_size: .; v_call: TRBV24-1; j_call: TRBJ2-1; d_call: TRBD2; cdr3_aa: CATSVGGSYNEQFF; cdr3_nt: TGTGCCACCAGTGTCGGGGGGTCCTACAATGAGCAGTTCTTC
clone_size: .; v_call: TRBV29-1; j_call: TRBJ2-5; d_call: TRBD2; cdr3_aa: CSVSGEAGRMGETQYF; cdr3_nt: TGCAGCGTCAGCGGGGAGGCGGGAAGGATGGGAGAGACCCAGTACTTC
clone_size: .; v_call: TRBV28; j_call: TRBJ2-1; d_call: .; cdr3_aa: CASSLAGTYNEQFF; cdr3_nt: TGTGCCAGCAGTTTAGCAGGGACCTACAATGAGCAGTTCTTC
clone_size: few; v_call: TRBV19; j_call: TRBJ2-5; d_call: .; cdr3_aa: CASSPGQSFQETQYF; cdr3_nt: TGTGCCAGTAGTCCAGGACAGAGTTTCCAAGAGACCCAGTACTTC
clone_size: .; v_call: TRBV4-1; j_call: TRBJ1-6; d_call: TRBD1; cdr3_aa: CASSQQGERASPLHF; cdr3_nt: TGCGCCAGCAGCCAGCAGGGGGAACGGGCTTCACCCCTCCACTTT
clone_size: .; v_call: TRBV19; j_call: TRBJ2-1; d_call: TRBD2; cdr3_aa: CASSGTSYEQFF; cdr3_nt: TGTGCCAGTAGCGGGACTAGTTATGAGCAGTTCTTC
clone_size: .; v_call: TRBV5-6; j_call: TRBJ1-3; d_call: .; cdr3_aa: CASSPPSGNTIYF; cdr3_nt: TGTGCCAGCAGCCCTCCCTCTGGAAACACCATATATTTT
clone_size: .; v_call: TRBV5-4; j_call: TRBJ2-3; d_call: TRBD1; cdr3_aa: CASSPGGTASTDTQYF; cdr3_nt: TGTGCCAGCAGCCCGGGTGGGACAGCCAGCACAGATACGCAGTATTTT
clone_size: .; v_call: TRBV23-1; j_call: TRBJ2-7; d_call: .; cdr3_aa: CARSQLWLPLLGCSYEQYF; cdr3_nt: TGCGCCCGCAGTCAACTCTGGCTGCCGTTGCTCGGGTGCTCCTACGAGCAGTACTTC